This TCR beta chain was documented in a study of shared clonotypes between healthy human individuals. Trimming stripped 4 bases from V and 4 bases from J, with 8 bases between. Germline lookup yields CDR1 SGHRS and CDR2 YFSETQ. The CDR3 runs to 12 residues. Profiled with immunoSEQ multiplex PCR; TCRdb holds only in-frame clones, not every one. The top ten hold roughly 0.055% of the sample, which has approximately 620,000 clones, 95% to 98% seen once. Input material: naive CD4+ T cells sorted from blood. Subset denoted: CD45RA+ positively selected. The chain carries TRBV5-1 and TRBJ1-2, with TRBD1 as a possible D gene (5 bases). The TCR sequence derives from a woman in her twenties or thirties in good health. The CDR3 bases are TGCGCCAGCAGCAGGGACTTCTATGGCTACACCTTC. Translation: CASSRDFYGYTF.